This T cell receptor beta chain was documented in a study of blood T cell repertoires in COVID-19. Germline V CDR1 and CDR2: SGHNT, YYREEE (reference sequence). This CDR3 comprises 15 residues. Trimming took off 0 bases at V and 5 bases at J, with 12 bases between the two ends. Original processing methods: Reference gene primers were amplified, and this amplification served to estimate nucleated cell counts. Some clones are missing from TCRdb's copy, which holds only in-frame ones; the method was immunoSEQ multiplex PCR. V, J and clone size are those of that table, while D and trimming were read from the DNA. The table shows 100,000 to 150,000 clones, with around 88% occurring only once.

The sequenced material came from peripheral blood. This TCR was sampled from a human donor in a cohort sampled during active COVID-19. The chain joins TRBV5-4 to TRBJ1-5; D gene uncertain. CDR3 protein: CASSLGAGIDQPQHF. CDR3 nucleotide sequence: TGTGCCAGCAGCTTGGGGGCGGGGATAGATCAGCCCCAGCATTTT.